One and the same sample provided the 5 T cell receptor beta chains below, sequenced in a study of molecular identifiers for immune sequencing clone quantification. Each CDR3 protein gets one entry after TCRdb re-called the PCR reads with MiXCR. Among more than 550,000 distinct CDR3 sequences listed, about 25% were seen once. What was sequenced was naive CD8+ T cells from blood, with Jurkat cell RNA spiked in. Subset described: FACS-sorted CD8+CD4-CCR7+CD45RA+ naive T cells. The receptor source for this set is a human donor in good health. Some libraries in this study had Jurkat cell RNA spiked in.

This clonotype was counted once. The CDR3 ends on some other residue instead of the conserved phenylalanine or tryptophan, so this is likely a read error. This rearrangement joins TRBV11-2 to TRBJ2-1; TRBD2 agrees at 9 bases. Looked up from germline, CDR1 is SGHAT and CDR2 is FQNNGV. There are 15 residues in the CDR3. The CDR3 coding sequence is TGTGCCGGCAGCGTATCTAGCGGGAACTACAATGAGCAGTTCCTC. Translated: CAGSVSSGNYNEQFL.

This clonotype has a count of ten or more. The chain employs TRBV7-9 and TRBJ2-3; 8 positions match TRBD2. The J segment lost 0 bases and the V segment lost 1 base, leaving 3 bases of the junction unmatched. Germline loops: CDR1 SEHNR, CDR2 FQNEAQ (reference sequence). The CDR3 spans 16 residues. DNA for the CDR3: TGTGCCAGCAGCTTAGATGGACTAGCTAGCACAGATACGCAGTATTTT. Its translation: CASSLDGLASTDTQYF.

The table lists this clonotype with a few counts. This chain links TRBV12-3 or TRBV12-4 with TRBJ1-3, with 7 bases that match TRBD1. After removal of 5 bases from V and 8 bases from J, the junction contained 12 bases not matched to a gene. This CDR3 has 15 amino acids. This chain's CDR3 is CASSTSDRVGYTIYF. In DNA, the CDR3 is TGTGCCAGCAGTACCTCCGACAGGGTAGGATACACCATATATTTT.

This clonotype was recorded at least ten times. The CDR3 region has the DNA TGCGCCAGCAGCCAAGACACCGCCGGGGGCATCTCTGAAAAACTGTTTTTT. Its translation is CASSQDTAGGISEKLFF. V usage is TRBV4-3 and J usage is TRBJ1-4, with D possibly TRBD1 on 6 matching bases. The ends were cut back, 0 bases at V and 7 bases at J, with 18 bases in the middle. This CDR3 has 17 amino acids. In germline, CDR1 is LGHNA, CDR2 YSLEER.

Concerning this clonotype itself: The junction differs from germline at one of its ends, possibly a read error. CDR3 amino acids: CASSHPGGGATTYF. The CDR3 region has the DNA TGCGCCAGCAGCCACCCGGGAGGGGGCGCTACCACATATTTT. The chain links TRBV4-1 to TRBJ1-3; 7 bases map to TRBD1. Germline CDR1 and CDR2: MGHRA and YSYEKL. The CDR3 extends over 14 amino acids.